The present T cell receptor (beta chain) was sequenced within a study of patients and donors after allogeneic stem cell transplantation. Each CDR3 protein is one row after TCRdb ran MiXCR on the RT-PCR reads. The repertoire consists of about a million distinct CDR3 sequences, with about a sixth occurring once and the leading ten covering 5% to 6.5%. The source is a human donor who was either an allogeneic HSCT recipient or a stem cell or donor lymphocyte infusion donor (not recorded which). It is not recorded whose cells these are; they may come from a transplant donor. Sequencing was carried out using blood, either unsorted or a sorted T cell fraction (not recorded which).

The CDR3 protein is CASTSRPAGETDTQYF. In DNA, the CDR3 is TGTGCCAGCACCTCTCGGCCGGCAGGGGAAACAGATACGCAGTATTTT. The rearrangement uses TRBV7-9 and TRBJ2-3, with D possibly matching TRBD1 (6 bases). The length of the CDR3 is 16 residues. The germline V gene encodes CDR1 SEHNR and CDR2 FQNEAQ (reference sequence). V lost 7 bases and J lost 3, with 20 bases in between.